The 28 T cell receptor beta chains given below trace back to one sample, sequenced in a study of shared clonotypes between healthy human individuals. Using immunoSEQ multiplex PCR, the repertoire was profiled, and TCRdb retains in-frame clones only, with some absent. In the table there are approximately 320,000 clones, around 72% of which are singletons. The sample comprised memory CD4+ T cells sorted from blood. The subset here: CD45RA-negative fraction. Receptors originate from a man in his thirties or forties in good health.

The J gene is TRBJ2-3, the V gene TRBV15; maybe TRBD2 (5 bases). V shed 1 base and J shed 7 bases, with 9 bases lying between them. This CDR3 contains 13 residues. Germline loops: CDR1 LNHNV, CDR2 YYDKDF (reference sequence). CDR3 in DNA: TGTGCCACCAGCAGAGGAGGGTCAAATACGCAGTATTTT. This encodes CATSRGGSNTQYF.

The rearrangement uses TRBV29-1 and TRBJ2-4; a weak D match, TRBD1 (6 bases). Trimming pared 3 bases from V and 2 bases from J, leaving 8 bases between. The CDR3 extends over 13 amino acids. Per the germline V gene, CDR1 is SQVTM and CDR2 is ANQGSEA. In DNA, the CDR3 is TGCAGCGTTGAGGGGGCGACCAAAAACATTCAGTACTTC. Translating it yields CSVEGATKNIQYF.

This clone was counted only a few times. An end of the junction differs from the germline gene, which may be a read error. The V call is TRBV7-7, the J call TRBJ2-2, with 8 nucleotides matching TRBD2. The germline V gene has CDR1 SSHAT and CDR2 FNYEAQ (reference sequence). CDR3 size: 14 residues. CDR3 DNA sequence: TGTGCTAGCAGCTCCGGGACTAGCACCGGGGAGCTGTTTTTT. The encoded protein is CASSSGTSTGELFF.

This clone was observed once. The V gene is TRBV5-4, the J gene TRBJ2-1; 13 bases map to TRBD2. Per the germline V gene, CDR1 is SGHNT and CDR2 is YYREEE (reference sequence). The length of the CDR3 is 15 residues. V shed 2 bases and J 12 bases; nucleotides not matched to a gene: 8. CDR3 in DNA: TGTGCCAGCAGCTTTGGACTAGCGGGAGTCCCGGGGCAGTTCTTC. Protein: CASSFGLAGVPGQFF.

This rearrangement joins TRBV7-2 to TRBJ2-7; 9 bases are shared with TRBD2. Looked up from germline, CDR1 is SGHTA and CDR2 is FQGNSA. V lost 2 bases, J lost 5 bases, and 13 bases stayed unmatched. This CDR3 has 17 amino acids. The CDR3 here is CASSLLLALAGKNEQYF. CDR3 sequence (DNA): TGTGCCAGCAGCTTACTTCTGGCGCTAGCGGGAAAAAACGAGCAGTACTTC. Complete variable domain (other parts from reference TRBV7-2 and TRBJ2-7): GAGVSQSPSNKVTEKGKDVELRCDPISGHTALYWYRQSLGQGLEFLIYFQGNSAPDKSGLPSDRFSAERTGGSVSTLTIQRTQQEDSAVYLCASSLLLALAGKNEQYFGPGTRLTVT.

This chain links TRBV11-2 with TRBJ2-3; 7 bases agree with TRBD1. CDR1 and CDR2 from the germline V gene are SGHAT and FQNNGV. With 3 bases clipped from V and 2 bases from J, the junction kept 2 bases outside the gene matches. CDR3 length: 14 amino acids. In DNA, the CDR3 is TGTGCCAGCAGCTTCGACAGGGTCACAGATACGCAGTATTTT. As protein: CASSFDRVTDTQYF.

The rearrangement links TRBV5-1 to TRBJ1-1; no clear D gene. Trimming pared 0 bases from V and 8 bases from J, leaving 11 bases between. The germline gives CDR1 SGHRS, CDR2 YFSETQ. CDR3 length equals 13 residues. Here the CDR3 DNA reads TGCGCCAGCAGCTTGGACGGACTGACCGAAGCTTTCTTT. Translation gives CASSLDGLTEAFF. The variable domain in full, completed from reference TRBV5-1 and TRBJ1-1, reads KAGVTQTPRYLIKTRGQQVTLSCSPISGHRSVSWYQQTPGQGLQFLFEYFSETQRNKGNFPGRFSGRQFSNSRSEMNVSTLELGDSALYLCASSLDGLTEAFFGQGTRLTVV.

V gene TRBV6-5 combines with J gene TRBJ2-5; 8 nucleotides match TRBD1. Germline V gene data show CDR1 as MNHEY and CDR2 as SVGAGI. CDR3 length: 15 amino acids. With 5 bases clipped from V and 1 base from J, the junction kept 6 bases outside the gene matches. Here the CDR3 DNA reads TGTGCCAGCAGTACCCCGACAGGGGCCCAAGAGACCCAGTACTTC. Amino acid sequence: CASSTPTGAQETQYF.

The V call is TRBV10-3, the J call TRBJ2-1; 9 nucleotides agree with TRBD2. Germline lookup yields CDR1 ENHRY and CDR2 SYGVKD. With 3 bases clipped from V and 6 bases from J, the junction kept 6 bases outside the gene matches. The CDR3 extends over 15 amino acids. CDR3 protein: CAISENSGSVNEQFF. The DNA of the CDR3 is TGTGCCATCAGTGAAAATAGCGGGAGCGTCAATGAGCAGTTCTTC.

The CDR3 coding sequence is TGTGCCAGTAGTATCGGGACAGGGGGTTGGAGCAATCAGCCCCAGCATTTT. Amino acid sequence: CASSIGTGGWSNQPQHF. V gene TRBV19 combines with J gene TRBJ1-5, with TRBD1 matching over 11 bases. Germline assignment: CDR1 LNHDA and CDR2 SQIVND (reference sequence). CDR3 length: 17 amino acids. V trimming: 3 bases; J trimming: 1 base; junction bases outside the gene matches: 5.

The V gene is TRBV11-3, the J gene TRBJ2-2; 11 bases are a match to TRBD2. J lost 5 bases, V lost 5 bases, and 4 bases had no gene match. CDR1 and CDR2 from the germline V gene are SGHNT and YENEEA. The CDR3 totals 15 residues. Written as DNA, the CDR3 is TGTGCCAGCAGCGCCCTAGCGGGAGGTACCGGGGAGCTGTTTTTT. It is translated as CASSALAGGTGELFF.

Remarks on this clone: The sample holds other DNA sequences that translate to the same CDR3. The CDR3 spells CASSLGGTDTQYF. The CDR3 nucleotides read TGTGCCAGCAGCCTTGGGGGCACAGATACGCAGTATTTT. V gene TRBV5-4 combines with J gene TRBJ2-3; D is ambiguous. CDR3 length: 13 amino acids. V gave up 4 bases and J gave up 1 base, with 7 bases separating them. The germline V gene encodes CDR1 SGHNT and CDR2 YYREEE (reference sequence). The variable domain in full, with the rest retrieved from reference TRBV5-4 and TRBJ2-3, is ETGVTQSPTHLIKTRGQQVTLRCSSQSGHNTVSWYQQALGQGPQFIFQYYREEENGRGNFPPRFSGLQFPNYSSELNVNALELDDSALYLCASSLGGTDTQYFGPGTRLTVL.

The chain couples TRBV21-1 to TRBJ2-3; the table's TRBD2 call for D was not verified on the DNA. TRBV21-1 is recorded as a pseudogene. This CDR3 comprises 19 residues. The CDR3 loop reads CASSPSRSSSGNFTDTQYF. As DNA, the CDR3 is TGTGCCAGCAGCCCATCAAGAAGTTCTAGCGGGAATTTTACAGATACGCAGTATTTT.

The chain combines TRBV4-2 with TRBJ2-3; D is tentatively TRBD1 or TRBD2 (6 bases each). Trimming cost V 4 bases and J 2 bases, with 13 bases left between them. Germline values: CDR1 LGHNA, CDR2 YNFKEQ. The CDR3 totals 15 residues. The DNA of the CDR3 is TGTGCCAGCAGCCCAGAGGGGGGTATCACAGATACGCAGTATTTT. It is translated as CASSPEGGITDTQYF.

The chain uses TRBV18 and TRBJ1-5; TRBD1 aligns across 8 bases. This CDR3 is built from 14 residues. Losses at the gene ends were 6 bases for V and 7 bases for J; bases not matched to a gene: 8. The germline V gene has CDR1 KGHSH and CDR2 LQKENI. The CDR3 loop is CASSRDRGDQPQHF. CDR3 nucleotides: TGTGCCAGCTCCCGTGACAGGGGAGACCAGCCCCAGCATTTT.

The V and J genes are TRBV18 and TRBJ2-2; 8 bases line up with TRBD1. Per the germline V gene, CDR1 is KGHSH and CDR2 is LQKENI. CDR3 size: 15 residues. V lost 3 bases, J lost 1 base, and 1 base stayed unmatched. In DNA, the CDR3 is TGTGCCAGCTCACCGGGGACAGGGAACACCGGGGAGCTGTTTTTT. As protein: CASSPGTGNTGELFF.

CDR3 DNA: TGTGCCAGCAGTTTTACGCCCGACCGGGACATTAAGAACCGTGAGCAGTTCTTC. Its protein is CASSFTPDRDIKNREQFF. V gene TRBV28 combines with J gene TRBJ2-1; D perhaps matches TRBD1 (6 bases). Trimming cost V 3 bases and J 9 bases, with 27 bases left between them. The germline V gene has CDR1 MDHEN and CDR2 SYDVKM. The CDR3 spans 18 residues.

The sample holds a few counts of this clone. The rearrangement uses TRBV5-4 and TRBJ2-1; TRBD1 agrees at 7 bases. CDR1 and CDR2 (germline): SGHNT, YYREEE (reference sequence). J lost 0 bases, V lost 3 bases, and 9 bases had no gene match. This CDR3 contains 17 residues. CDR3 bases: TGTGCCAGCAGCTCAAGGATAAGGGGGCTCTCCTACAATGAGCAGTTCTTC. Protein sequence: CASSSRIRGLSYNEQFF.

About this clone itself: Mismatch with germline at one junction end may stem from a read error. The V call is TRBV19, the J call TRBJ1-5; 10 positions agree with TRBD1. CDR1 and CDR2 (germline): LNHDA, SQIVND (reference sequence). The CDR3 has 14 amino acids. The DNA of the CDR3 is TGTGCGAGTACCCGGACAGGGGGTGGTCAGCCCCAGCATTTT. This gives the protein CASTRTGGGQPQHF.

This clone was recorded once. The CDR3 reads CASSEGQPNYEQYF. CDR3 DNA: TGTGCCAGCTCGGAGGGACAGCCAAACTACGAGCAGTACTTC. This chain links TRBV18 with TRBJ2-7, with a possible D match to TRBD1 (7 bases). The ends were cut back, 6 bases at V and 3 bases at J, with 15 bases in the middle. Germline-derived CDR1 and CDR2 are KGHSH and LQKENI. CDR3 length: 14 residues.

The V gene is TRBV5-1, the J gene TRBJ1-2; 8 bases are a match to TRBD1. Germline lookup yields CDR1 SGHRS and CDR2 YFSETQ. J was trimmed by 4 bases and V by 1 base; bases with no gene match: 6. The CDR3 runs to 15 residues. The CDR3 here is CASSLTGTGAYGYTF. For the CDR3, the DNA is TGCGCCAGCAGCTTGACCGGGACAGGAGCCTATGGCTACACCTTC.

This clone was observed a handful of times. The genes are TRBV6-6 and TRBJ2-1; tentatively, D is TRBD2 (5 bases). CDR1 is MNHNY and CDR2 is SVGAGI in the germline V gene (reference sequence). This CDR3 is 14 amino acids long. Trimming removed 6 bases from V and 5 bases from J, with 14 bases in between. DNA for the CDR3: TGTGCCAGCAGGTCTCACCTAGCAGACAATGAGCAGTTCTTC. Protein: CASRSHLADNEQFF.

A single count supports this clone. J is TRBJ1-2 and V is TRBV7-2; D remains unclear. Germline lookup yields CDR1 SGHTA and CDR2 FQGNSA. V was clipped by 5 bases and J by 2 bases, with 6 bases between them. The CDR3 totals 12 residues. The CDR3 bases are TGTGCCAGCAGCGAGACCAACTATGGCTACACCTTC. Translated, it gives CASSETNYGYTF.

This chain links TRBV5-1 with TRBJ2-1; 7 nucleotides match TRBD2. The CDR3 loop spans 16 amino acids. Germline CDR1 reads SGHRS; CDR2 reads YFSETQ. With V trimmed by 0 bases and J by 4 bases, 7 bases remained unmatched. CDR3 in DNA: TGCGCCAGCAGCTTGGGACTAGCAGTTCTTTACAATGAGCAGTTCTTC. Translating gives CASSLGLAVLYNEQFF.

The chain joins TRBV14 to TRBJ2-4, with D possibly called TRBD1 or TRBD2 (5 bases each). The V end was cut by 0 bases, the J end by 1 base, with 13 bases between. CDR1 and CDR2 from the germline V gene are SGHDN and FVKESK. The CDR3 is made up of 17 amino acids. The CDR3 sequence is CASSQDTGQYAKNIQYF. DNA for the CDR3: TGTGCCAGCAGCCAAGATACGGGGCAGTACGCCAAAAACATTCAGTACTTC. The entire variable domain, with the rest obtained from reference TRBV14 and TRBJ2-4, is as follows: EAGVTQFPSHSVIEKGQTVTLRCDPISGHDNLYWYRRVMGKEIKFLLHFVKESKQDESGMPNNRFLAERTGGTYSTLKVQPAELEDSGVYFCASSQDTGQYAKNIQYFGAGTRLSVL.

The genes are TRBV9 and TRBJ2-7; D unclear. Germline assignment: CDR1 SGDLS and CDR2 YYNGEE. The CDR3 runs 14 residues. Trimming shortened V by 4 bases and J by 3 bases, and 14 bases separated the two germline ends. The CDR3 DNA is TGTGCCAGCAGCCCCCATGAAGGCCTCTACGAGCAGTACTTC. As protein: CASSPHEGLYEQYF.

V usage is TRBV29-1 and J usage is TRBJ2-2; TRBD1 matches 7 bases. With 7 bases clipped from V and 4 bases from J, the junction kept 12 bases outside the gene matches. CDR3 size: 15 residues. CDR1 and CDR2 from the germline V gene are SQVTM and ANQGSEA. The CDR3 reads CSADEQGFGTGELFF. Written as DNA, the CDR3 is TGCAGCGCCGACGAACAGGGGTTTGGCACCGGGGAGCTGTTTTTT.

This sequence joins TRBV5-1 and TRBJ2-1; D may be TRBD2 (6 bases). This CDR3 region has 14 residues. Trimming took off 5 bases at V and 0 bases at J, with 9 bases between the two ends. Germline V gene sequence: CDR1 SGHRS, CDR2 YFSETQ. The CDR3 DNA follows: TGCGCCAGCAGGCTTAGCGGCTCCTACAATGAGCAGTTCTTC. This gives the protein CASRLSGSYNEQFF.